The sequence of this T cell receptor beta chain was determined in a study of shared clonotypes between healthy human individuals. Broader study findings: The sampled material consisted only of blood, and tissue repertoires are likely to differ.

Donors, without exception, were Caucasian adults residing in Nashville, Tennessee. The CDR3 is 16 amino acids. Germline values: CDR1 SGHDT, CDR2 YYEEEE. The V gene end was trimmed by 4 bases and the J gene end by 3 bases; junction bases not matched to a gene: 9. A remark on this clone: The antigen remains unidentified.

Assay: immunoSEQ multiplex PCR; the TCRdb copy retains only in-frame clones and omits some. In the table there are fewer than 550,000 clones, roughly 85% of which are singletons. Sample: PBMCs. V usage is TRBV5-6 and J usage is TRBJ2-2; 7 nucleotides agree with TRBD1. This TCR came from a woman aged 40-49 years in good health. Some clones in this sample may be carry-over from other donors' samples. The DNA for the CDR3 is TGTGCCAGCAGCCAGACGACAGGGACCTACACCGGGGAGCTGTTTTTT. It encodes CASSQTTGTYTGELFF.